These 19 T cell receptor beta chains were sequenced from one sample in a study of identical twins. TCRdb re-derived calls from the 5' RACE reads in MiXCR, one entry per CDR3 protein. The repertoire holds fewer than 500,000 distinct CDR3 sequences, with approximately 14% as singletons. The sample was also linked to a second study, of yellow fever vaccine responses in identical twins.

The sequenced material came from CD4+ T cells sorted from blood. Receptor source: a woman aged 18-29 years in good health.

V usage is TRBV11-1 and J usage is TRBJ2-3, with 7 nucleotides matching TRBD2. Germline V gene sequence: CDR1 SGHAT, CDR2 FQDESV (reference sequence). The CDR3 loop spans 15 amino acids. V lost 5 bases and J lost 0; bases outside the gene matches: 5. The CDR3 region is CASSKGRGSTDTQYF. CDR3 bases: TGTGCCAGCAGCAAAGGGCGGGGGAGCACAGATACGCAGTATTTT. Complete variable domain (other parts from reference TRBV11-1 and TRBJ2-3): EAEVAQSPRYKITEKSQAVAFWCDPISGHATLYWYRQILGQGPELLVQFQDESVVDDSQLPKDRFSAERLKGVDSTLKIQPAELGDSAMYLCASSKGRGSTDTQYFGPGTRLTVL.

J is TRBJ2-1 and V is TRBV11-2, with D unclear. The V and J ends lost 7 bases and 0 bases respectively, with 13 bases between them. The CDR3 length is 15 residues. The germline V gene encodes CDR1 SGHAT and CDR2 FQNNGV. The CDR3 coding sequence is TGTGCCAGCAAAGATCGGACCTCCTCCTACAATGAGCAGTTCTTC. The encoded protein is CASKDRTSSYNEQFF.

This clonotype was observed a few times. The chain recombines TRBV7-2 with TRBJ2-2; TRBD1 might be the D (6 bases). The V gene's germline CDR1 is SGHTA and CDR2 FQGNSA. The CDR3 contains 14 residues. V was pared by 5 bases and J by 4 bases, with 11 bases between. The chain's CDR3 is CASSMDSSTGELFF. CDR3 DNA: TGTGCCAGCAGCATGGACAGCTCCACCGGGGAGCTGTTTTTT.

This clonotype turned up a few times. The V and J genes are TRBV5-1 and TRBJ2-3, with D hard to call. V was clipped by 2 bases and J by 2 bases, with 9 bases between them. Germline CDR1 SGHRS, CDR2 YFSETQ. The CDR3 has 14 amino acids. The CDR3 region has the DNA TGCGCCAGCAGCTTCACCCACTTCACAGATACGCAGTATTTT. Translated: CASSFTHFTDTQYF.

There are a few counts of this clonotype. This chain joins TRBV6-1 and TRBJ1-5; D perhaps matches TRBD1 (5 bases). Trimming removed 6 bases at V and 4 bases at J, with 16 bases between. Germline V gene sequence: CDR1 MNHNS, CDR2 SASEGT. The CDR3 totals 15 residues. CDR3 bases: TGTGCCAGCAGAAGTGGGGCAGCTTTAAATCAGCCCCAGCATTTT. Its protein is CASRSGAALNQPQHF.

V is TRBV7-2 and J is TRBJ2-5; D is unresolved. Trimming removed 5 bases at V and 8 bases at J, with 9 bases between. Germline loops: CDR1 SGHTA, CDR2 FQGNSA. CDR3 size: 11 residues. The CDR3 DNA reads as TGTGCCAGCAGCCATTTGCGAACCCAGTACTTC. It yields the protein CASSHLRTQYF.

This clonotype appeared a few times. The gene calls are TRBV4-2 and TRBJ2-7; 16 bases agree with TRBD2. Germline V gene lookup returns CDR1 LGHNA and CDR2 YNFKEQ. This CDR3 has 21 residues. Germline trimming cut 0 bases from V and 0 bases from J; bases unmatched to any gene: 11. The CDR3 region is CASSQDNGGLAGGQSSYEQYF. The CDR3 DNA reads as TGTGCCAGCAGCCAAGATAATGGGGGACTAGCGGGGGGGCAAAGCTCCTACGAGCAGTACTTC.

This clonotype was recorded a few times. The chain carries TRBV6-6 and TRBJ2-7; unclear D gene. CDR1 is MNHNY, CDR2 SVGAGI, per germline (reference sequence). This CDR3 comprises 13 residues. The V and J ends lost 4 bases and 6 bases respectively, with 13 bases between them. The DNA for the CDR3 is TGTGCCAGCAGTTCCCACCAGGCGTCCGAGCAGTACTTC. Protein sequence: CASSSHQASEQYF.

This chain connects TRBV7-2 to TRBJ2-7; 14 bases align to TRBD2. CDR1 and CDR2 (germline): SGHTA, FQGNSA. The length of the CDR3 is 15 residues. The ends lost 5 bases at V and 4 bases at J; junction bases unmatched: 4. CDR3 sequence reads: CASSVGLAGAYEQYF. The CDR3 DNA reads TGTGCCAGCAGCGTGGGACTAGCGGGAGCTTACGAGCAGTACTTC.

The chain is built from TRBV18 and TRBJ2-6; 10 bases fit TRBD1. Per the germline V gene, CDR1 is KGHSH and CDR2 is LQKENI. V was pared by 5 bases and J by 3 bases, with 4 bases of the junction left unmatched. The CDR3 is 16 amino acids. The chain's CDR3 is CASSMGQGFGANVLTF. CDR3 DNA: TGTGCCAGCTCAATGGGACAGGGGTTTGGGGCCAACGTCCTGACTTTC.

This chain connects TRBV20-1 to TRBJ2-1; 10 positions match TRBD1. This CDR3 has 15 residues. Germline lookup yields CDR1 DFQATT and CDR2 SNEGSKA (reference sequence). J gave up 4 bases and V 0 bases, and 3 bases lay outside the gene matches. The CDR3 bases are TGCAGTGCTAGAGATCGACAGGGGGCTTACAATGAGCAGTTCTTC. It specifies CSARDRQGAYNEQFF.

This clonotype has a handful of counts. This chain links TRBV12-3 or TRBV12-4 with TRBJ2-1; a weak D match, TRBD2 (6 bases). This CDR3 is 14 amino acids long. V was shortened by 4 bases and J by 2 bases, with 9 bases between the two germline ends. The DNA for the CDR3 is TGTGCCAGCAGTTCAGCGGGCCCCTACAATGAGCAGTTCTTC. Amino acid sequence: CASSSAGPYNEQFF.

The chain links TRBV5-1 to TRBJ2-6, with TRBD1 matching over 9 bases. With 1 base clipped from V and 4 bases from J, the junction kept 15 bases outside the gene matches. Germline lookup yields CDR1 SGHRS and CDR2 YFSETQ. The CDR3 is made up of 20 amino acids. CDR3 loop: CASSLLLNRGRKTGANVLTF. CDR3 nucleotides: TGCGCCAGCAGCTTGTTGTTAAACAGGGGGCGAAAAACCGGGGCCAACGTCCTGACTTTC.

The V gene is TRBV9, the J gene TRBJ2-3, with D perhaps TRBD1 (6 bases). The CDR3 consists of 14 residues. The ends were cut back, 3 bases at V and 1 base at J, with 9 bases in the middle. Germline-derived CDR1 and CDR2 are SGDLS and YYNGEE. The CDR3 DNA reads as TGTGCCAGCAGCGGTGGACAGCGCACAGATACGCAGTATTTT. It encodes CASSGGQRTDTQYF.

This chain connects TRBV21-1 to TRBJ2-5; the table's D gene call, TRBD2, was not cross checked with the DNA. TRBV21-1 constitutes a pseudogene. The CDR3 has 15 amino acids. The CDR3, as DNA: TGTGCCAGCAGCATAACTAGCGGGAGGGCCTGGACCCAGTACTTC. This gives the protein CASSITSGRAWTQYF.

The CDR3 DNA reads TGTGCCAGCAGACCGCAGGGTCAGGTCACGGAAGCTTTCTTT. Residues: CASRPQGQVTEAFF. The chain is built from TRBV11-2 and TRBJ1-1; perhaps TRBD1 as D (5 bases). Germline V gene sequence: CDR1 SGHAT, CDR2 FQNNGV. The CDR3 sequence is 14 residues long. Trimming removed 6 bases from V and 8 bases from J, with 19 bases in between.

This clonotype showed up just a few times. This chain links TRBV30 with TRBJ2-5, with a weak D call TRBD1 (5 bases). The CDR3 is made up of 11 amino acids. The V end lost 3 bases, the J end lost 5 bases, and 7 bases lay between the germline ends. CDR1 and CDR2 from the germline V gene are GTSNPN and SVGIG (reference sequence). CDR3 DNA sequence: TGTGCCTGGAGGGGGCAGGAGACCCAGTACTTC. Its protein product is CAWRGQETQYF.

This clonotype was seen at least ten times. The chain is built from TRBV7-2 and TRBJ1-5; 7 nucleotides line up with TRBD1. The CDR3 loop spans 15 amino acids. The germline CDR1 and CDR2 sequences are SGHTA and FQGNSA. The V and J ends lost 4 bases and 2 bases, in that order; junction bases with no gene match: 5. The CDR3 DNA reads as TGTGCCAGCAGCTCCCAGGGGGGGCGCAATCAGCCCCAGCATTTT. It encodes CASSSQGGRNQPQHF.

This clonotype was counted only a few times. This chain joins TRBV4-3 and TRBJ2-7; 10 bases align to TRBD1. CDR3 size: 14 residues. From germline, CDR1 is LGHNA and CDR2 YSLEER. V shed 5 bases and J 4 bases; nucleotides not matched to a gene: 5. CDR3 in amino acids: CASSEGQGKYEQYF. Here the CDR3 DNA reads TGCGCCAGCAGCGAGGGACAGGGGAAATACGAGCAGTACTTC.